The 21 T cell receptor beta chains in this list originate from one sample, sequenced in a study of cytomegalovirus exposure and HLA in healthy donors. It was with 60 Vbeta and 13 Jbeta primers that the PCR ran. The method was immunoSEQ multiplex PCR; TCRdb's version includes in-frame clones alone and lacks a portion of them. This sample has 150,000 to 200,000 clones, with around four fifths found just once. The sequencing sample was made of PBMCs. These receptors all come from a man aged 18 to 29 in good health and CMV-seronegative.

This chain uses TRBV28 with TRBJ1-2, with D possibly TRBD1 on 6 matching bases. V shed 6 bases and J shed 1 base, with 15 bases lying between them. The germline gives CDR1 MDHEN, CDR2 SYDVKM. The CDR3 sequence is 15 residues long. This CDR3 reads CASSLYREYNYGYTF. DNA of the CDR3: TGTGCCAGCAGCCTCTACAGGGAGTATAACTATGGCTACACCTTC.

With regard to this clone: The junction departs from germline at one end; a sequencing error may be responsible. The V and J genes are TRBV7-9 and TRBJ1-2, with 7 positions matching TRBD1. The CDR3 is 14 residues long. The germline gives CDR1 SEHNR, CDR2 FQNEAQ (reference sequence). The CDR3 loop is CASSSTGTDYGYAF. The CDR3 DNA sequence: TGTGCCAGCAGCTCGACCGGGACAGACTATGGCTACGCCTTC. The entire variable domain, with the rest obtained from reference TRBV7-9 and TRBJ1-2, is as follows: DTGVSQNPRHKITKRGQNVTFRCDPISEHNRLYWYRQTLGQGPEFLTYFQNEAQLEKSRLLSDRFSAERPKGSFSTLEIQRTEQGDSAMYLCASSSTGTDYGYAFGSGTRLTVV.

This clone was detected once. Distinct nucleotide sequences in the sample also encode this CDR3. The chain employs TRBV20-1 and TRBJ2-7; D perhaps matches TRBD2 (5 bases). Germline V gives CDR1 DFQATT, CDR2 SNEGSKA (reference sequence). V dropped 5 bases and J dropped 2 bases, with 7 bases sitting between them. CDR3 length: 11 residues. DNA for the CDR3: TGCAGTGCTCGAGGGCCCTACGAGCAGTACTTC. It is translated as CSARGPYEQYF.

This chain joins TRBV27 and TRBJ1-6; 9 bases agree with TRBD1. CDR1 is MNHEY, CDR2 SMNVEV, per germline (reference sequence). The V and J ends lost 8 bases and 0 bases, in that order; junction bases with no gene match: 2. The CDR3 is 15 residues long. This chain's CDR3 is CASSGQGSYNSPLHF. The CDR3 nucleotides read TGTGCCAGCTCGGGACAGGGCTCCTATAATTCACCCCTCCACTTT.

The V and J genes are TRBV14 and TRBJ1-6; 8 bases agree with TRBD1. CDR3 size: 13 residues. Germline assignment: CDR1 SGHDN and CDR2 FVKESK. V lost 2 bases, J lost 14 bases, and 5 bases stayed unmatched. For the CDR3, the DNA is TGTGCCAGCAGCCAAACTACAGGGGGTTCCCTCCACTTT. This translates into CASSQTTGGSLHF.

This chain uses TRBV29-1 with TRBJ1-2; 8 nucleotides match TRBD1. Germline assignment: CDR1 SQVTM and CDR2 ANQGSEA. The V gene end was trimmed by 6 bases and the J gene end by 2 bases; junction bases not matched to a gene: 8. The CDR3 is made up of 14 amino acids. The CDR3 DNA follows: TGCAGCGTCCCTACAGGGGGATTAAACTATGGCTACACCTTC. Protein: CSVPTGGLNYGYTF. The full variable domain, rest sourced from reference TRBV29-1 and TRBJ1-2, is SAVISQKPSRDICQRGTSLTIQCQVDSQVTMMFWYRQQPGQSLTLIATANQGSEATYESGFVIDKFPISRPNLTFSTLTVSNMSPEDSSIYLCSVPTGGLNYGYTFGSGTRLTVV.

The chain links TRBV4-3 to TRBJ2-5; 7 bases fit TRBD1. The J call could be wrong; TRBJ2-7 is a better fit for the DNA end. The CDR3 length is 15 residues. CDR1 and CDR2 from the germline V gene are LGHNA and YSLEER. This CDR3 reads CASSQASQGNHEQYF. In DNA form, the CDR3 reads TGCGCCAGCAGCCAGGCTTCACAGGGGAACCACGAGCAGTACTTC.

This rearrangement joins TRBV4-1 to TRBJ2-3; a weak D match, TRBD2 (7 bases). This CDR3 is built from 16 residues. Germline values: CDR1 MGHRA, CDR2 YSYEKL. Trimming took off 4 bases at V and 3 bases at J, with 17 bases between the two ends. CDR3 in amino acids: CASSPGEGPLTDTQYF. DNA of the CDR3: TGCGCCAGCAGCCCAGGGGAGGGGCCGTTAACAGATACGCAGTATTTT.

The V and J genes are TRBV7-6 and TRBJ2-1; weak D call: TRBD1 (5 bases). Germline V gives CDR1 SGHVS, CDR2 FNYEAQ. The ends were cut back, 3 bases at V and 1 base at J, with 13 bases in the middle. The CDR3 is 16 amino acids. This CDR3 reads CASSFRAGPSYNEQFF. The CDR3 nucleotides are TGTGCCAGCAGCTTTAGGGCAGGGCCGTCCTACAATGAGCAGTTCTTC. The full variable domain, in which reference TRBV7-6 and TRBJ2-1 provide the parts outside the CDR3, is GAGVSQSPRYKVTKRGQDVALRCDPISGHVSLYWYRQALGQGPEFLTYFNYEAQQDKSGLPNDRFSAERPEGSISTLTIQRTEQRDSAMYRCASSFRAGPSYNEQFFGPGTRLTVL.

This clone was seen only once. The J gene is TRBJ1-5, the V gene TRBV28; no clear D gene. V was trimmed by 1 base and J by 1 base, leaving 8 bases between them. Germline values: CDR1 MDHEN, CDR2 SYDVKM. The CDR3 has 15 amino acids. CDR3 nucleotides: TGTGCCAGCAGTTTATCTTTCCCCAGCAATCAGCCCCAGCATTTT. This gives the protein CASSLSFPSNQPQHF.

This sequence joins TRBV28 and TRBJ2-2; perhaps TRBD2 as D (6 bases). The V and J ends lost 4 bases and 6 bases respectively, with 12 bases between them. Per germline, CDR1 MDHEN and CDR2 SYDVKM. This CDR3 has 14 residues. In nucleotides, the CDR3 is TGTGCCAGCAGTTCGCGGGACGTGTCCGGGGAGCTGTTTTTT. As protein: CASSSRDVSGELFF.

This clone was detected once. This chain uses TRBV7-8 with TRBJ2-7; no firm D call. V was pared by 1 base and J by 2 bases, with 12 bases between. CDR3 length: 15 residues. Germline CDR1 and CDR2: SGHVS and FQNEAQ. The CDR3 DNA reads as TGTGCCAGCAGCTTAGATCGCGGTACCCCCTACGAGCAGTACTTC. This gives the protein CASSLDRGTPYEQYF.

This chain links TRBV5-8 with TRBJ1-5, with D maybe TRBD1 (6 bases). The CDR3 runs 12 residues. Germline CDR1 SGHTS, CDR2 YDEGEE. V lost 2 bases, J lost 8 bases, and 8 bases lay in between. CDR3 in DNA: TGTGCCAGCAGCTTCAGGGGAGAGCCCCAGCATTTT. This translates into CASSFRGEPQHF. Filled out from reference TRBV5-8 and TRBJ1-5, the complete variable domain reads EAGVTQSPTHLIKTRGQQATLRCSPISGHTSVYWYQQALGLGLQFLLWYDEGEERNRGNFPPRFSGRQFPNYSSELNVNALELEDSALYLCASSFRGEPQHFGDGTRLSIL.

This clone was counted a single time. The J gene is TRBJ2-1, the V gene TRBV6-5; 10 nucleotides agree with TRBD2. There are 16 residues in the CDR3. Trimming cost V 4 bases and J 3 bases; bases outside gene matches: 6. Germline CDR1 reads MNHEY; CDR2 reads SVGAGI. The CDR3: CASSFTGTSDYNEQFF. CDR3 in DNA: TGTGCCAGCAGTTTTACGGGGACTAGCGACTACAATGAGCAGTTCTTC.

CDR3 in DNA: TGTGCCAGCAACAAGCGTAGCAATCAGCCCCAGCATTTT. Protein: CASNKRSNQPQHF. The rearrangement joins TRBV28 to TRBJ1-5; D not certain. The V end lost 7 bases, the J end lost 0 bases, and 7 bases lay between the germline ends. The CDR3 consists of 13 residues. Germline CDR1 and CDR2: MDHEN and SYDVKM.

The chain recombines TRBV5-1 with TRBJ1-3; 7 nucleotides agree with TRBD1. CDR1 and CDR2 (germline): SGHRS, YFSETQ. There are 16 residues in the CDR3. V shed 2 bases and J 0 bases; nucleotides not matched to a gene: 5. Written as DNA, the CDR3 is TGCGCCAGCAGCTTAGGCAGGGGGAACTCTGGAAACACCATATATTTT. Translation: CASSLGRGNSGNTIYF.

The J gene is TRBJ2-5, the V gene TRBV7-2; D might be TRBD1 (5 bases). V was pared by 5 bases and J by 1 base, with 14 bases between. The CDR3 is 15 amino acids. Germline CDR1 reads SGHTA; CDR2 reads FQGNSA. CDR3 sequence (DNA): TGTGCCAGCAGCCTTTGGGGCCAGAGCCAAGAGACCCAGTACTTC. Translation: CASSLWGQSQETQYF.

The chain employs TRBV27 and TRBJ1-2, with D uncertain. The germline V and J ends were trimmed by 5 bases and 2 bases, with 12 bases remaining between them. Per germline, CDR1 MNHEY and CDR2 SMNVEV (reference sequence). CDR3 length: 14 residues. CDR3 amino acids: CASSRSFLNYGYTF. In DNA form, the CDR3 reads TGTGCCAGCAGTCGCAGTTTTCTGAACTATGGCTACACCTTC.

V is TRBV28 and J is TRBJ2-5, with 8 bases lining up with TRBD1. From germline, CDR1 is MDHEN and CDR2 SYDVKM. This CDR3 spans 13 amino acids. After removal of 5 bases from V and 3 bases from J, the junction contained 2 bases not matched to a gene. The CDR3 spells CASSPTGEETQYF. CDR3 in DNA: TGTGCCAGCAGTCCGACAGGGGAAGAGACCCAGTACTTC.

This rearrangement joins TRBV4-1 to TRBJ2-1, with 16 nucleotides matching TRBD2. The CDR3 extends over 20 amino acids. The germline CDR1 and CDR2 sequences are MGHRA and YSYEKL. V lost 3 bases and J lost 6; bases outside the gene matches: 14. CDR3 sequence: CASSQEPGLAGGREGNEQFF. CDR3 DNA: TGCGCCAGCAGCCAGGAACCGGGACTAGCGGGGGGGCGGGAGGGCAATGAGCAGTTCTTC.

V usage is TRBV28 and J usage is TRBJ1-6; 9 bases are shared with TRBD1. Germline V gene sequence: CDR1 MDHEN, CDR2 SYDVKM. Trimming took 8 bases from V and 9 from J; bases not matched to a gene: 8. The CDR3 totals 14 residues. CDR3 coding DNA: TGTGCCAGCCGAACGGGACAGGGTTTTTCACCCCTCCACTTT. Translation gives CASRTGQGFSPLHF.